This T cell receptor (beta chain) derives from a study of blood T cells in healthy people across ages. The second PCR ran about 6 to 12 cycles with a sample-barcoded 5' primer and J-beta primers. TCRdb fed the 5' RACE reads into MiXCR, producing one record per CDR3 protein. The top ten hold roughly a fifth of the sample, which has some 920,000 distinct CDR3 sequences, roughly 51% seen once. This CDR3 spans 15 amino acids. V gave up 2 bases and J gave up 4 bases, with 11 bases separating them. The germline gives CDR1 LNHNV, CDR2 YYDKDF (reference sequence). The V gene is TRBV15, the J gene TRBJ2-2, with D maybe TRBD1 (6 bases). The material sequenced was blood. The TCR comes from a woman between 55 and 75 years old in good health. In nucleotides, the CDR3 is TGTGCCACCAGCAGAACAGGGATGGTCACCGGGGAGCTGTTTTTT. Translation: CATSRTGMVTGELFF. Full variable domain (missing parts from reference TRBV15 and TRBJ2-2): DAMVIQNPRYQVTQFGKPVTLSCSQTLNHNVMYWYQQKSSQAPKLLFHYYDKDFNNEADTPDNFQSRRPNTSFCFLDIRSPGLGDTAMYLCATSRTGMVTGELFFGEGSRLTVL.